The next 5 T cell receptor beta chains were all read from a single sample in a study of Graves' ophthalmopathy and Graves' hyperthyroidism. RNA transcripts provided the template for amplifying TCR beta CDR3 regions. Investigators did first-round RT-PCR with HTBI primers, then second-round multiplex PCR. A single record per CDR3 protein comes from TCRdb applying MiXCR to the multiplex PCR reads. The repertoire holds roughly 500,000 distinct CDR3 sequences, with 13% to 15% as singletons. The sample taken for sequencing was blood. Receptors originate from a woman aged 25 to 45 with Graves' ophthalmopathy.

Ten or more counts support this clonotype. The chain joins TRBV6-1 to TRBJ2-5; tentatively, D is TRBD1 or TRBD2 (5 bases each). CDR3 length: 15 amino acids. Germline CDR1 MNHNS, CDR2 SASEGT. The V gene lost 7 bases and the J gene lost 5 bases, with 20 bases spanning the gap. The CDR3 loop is CASTYRDPTWETQYF. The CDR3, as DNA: TGTGCCAGCACATACCGGGACCCCACTTGGGAGACCCAGTACTTC.

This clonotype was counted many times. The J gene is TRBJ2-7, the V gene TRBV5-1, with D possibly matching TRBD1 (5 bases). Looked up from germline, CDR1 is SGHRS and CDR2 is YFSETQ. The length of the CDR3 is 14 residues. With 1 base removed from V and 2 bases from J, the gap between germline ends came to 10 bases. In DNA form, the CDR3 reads TGCGCCAGCAGCTTGACAGGTCTCACCTACGAGCAGTACTTC. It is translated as CASSLTGLTYEQYF. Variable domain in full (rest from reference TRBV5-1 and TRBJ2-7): KAGVTQTPRYLIKTRGQQVTLSCSPISGHRSVSWYQQTPGQGLQFLFEYFSETQRNKGNFPGRFSGRQFSNSRSEMNVSTLELGDSALYLCASSLTGLTYEQYFGPGTRLTVT.

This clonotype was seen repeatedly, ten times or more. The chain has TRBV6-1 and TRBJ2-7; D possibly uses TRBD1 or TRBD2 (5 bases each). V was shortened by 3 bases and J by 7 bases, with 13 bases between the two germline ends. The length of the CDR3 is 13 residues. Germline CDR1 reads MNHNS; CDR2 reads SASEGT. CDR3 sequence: CASSDGTASEQYF. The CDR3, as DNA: TGTGCCAGCAGTGACGGGACCGCATCGGAGCAGTACTTC.

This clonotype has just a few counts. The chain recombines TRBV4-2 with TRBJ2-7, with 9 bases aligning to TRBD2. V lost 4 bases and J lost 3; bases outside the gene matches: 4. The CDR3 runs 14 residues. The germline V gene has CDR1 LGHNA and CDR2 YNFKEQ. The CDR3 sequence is CASSPPSGVYEQYF. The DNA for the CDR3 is TGTGCCAGCAGCCCCCCTAGCGGGGTCTACGAGCAGTACTTC.

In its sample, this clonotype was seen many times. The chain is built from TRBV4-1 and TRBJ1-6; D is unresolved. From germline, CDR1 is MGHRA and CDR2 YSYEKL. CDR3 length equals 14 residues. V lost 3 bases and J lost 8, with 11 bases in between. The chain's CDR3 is CASSHVVSDSPLHF. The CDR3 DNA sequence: TGCGCCAGCAGCCATGTGGTTTCGGATTCACCCCTCCACTTT.